This TCR beta chain was identified during a study of T cells in Graves' hyperthyroidism and ophthalmopathy. Amplified regions were TCR beta CDR3 sequences from RNA transcripts. HTBI primers were used for first-round RT-PCR of the TCR CDR3. TCRdb itself ran the multiplex PCR reads through MiXCR, one entry per CDR3 protein. The table shows about 590,000 distinct CDR3 sequences, with 11% to 15% occurring only once. Germline V CDR1 and CDR2: LGHNA, YSLEER. This CDR3 is 15 amino acids long. With 3 bases clipped from V and 2 bases from J, the junction kept 6 bases outside the gene matches. Study findings and constraints: Separating ophthalmopathy from stable hyperthyroidism was achieved by a 13 V-J model.

Ophthalmopathy in the patients scored at least 3 on Clinical Activity Score and at least 4 on NOSPECS grade, lasting under 3 months. It was uncontrolled infection, other autoimmune disease, pregnancy or lactation that excluded patients. Fresh peripheral blood, about 9.6 ml, yielded the PBMCs. This clonotype occurred a few times. The antigen is undetermined. The specimen sequenced was blood. The chain uses TRBV4-3 and TRBJ1-2; TRBD1 aligns across 7 bases. The TCR originated in a woman between 18 and 29 years old with Graves' ophthalmopathy. The CDR3 spells CASSHPGQINYGYTF. The CDR3, as DNA: TGCGCCAGCAGCCACCCGGGACAGATAAACTATGGCTACACCTTC.